These 21 T cell receptor beta chains were all obtained from the same sample, sequenced in a study of molecular identifiers for immune sequencing clone quantification. MiXCR, run by TCRdb on the PCR reads, gives a single entry per CDR3 protein. The table records under 600,000 distinct CDR3 sequences, 25% of them present only once. Source material: naive CD8+ T cells from blood, with Jurkat cell RNA spiked in. Subset meaning: FACS-sorted CD8+CD4-CCR7+CD45RA+ naive T cells. The receptors were sampled from a human donor in good health. Some libraries in this study had Jurkat cell RNA spiked in.

This clonotype has more than one count but fewer than ten. The rearrangement links TRBV27 to TRBJ2-1; 10 nucleotides line up with TRBD2. This CDR3 is built from 17 residues. V trimming: 5 bases; J trimming: 4 bases; junction bases outside the gene matches: 11. Germline V gives CDR1 MNHEY, CDR2 SMNVEV (reference sequence). The CDR3 reads CASSPSRGAGGYNEQFF. Written as DNA, the CDR3 is TGTGCCAGCAGTCCATCCCGAGGAGCGGGAGGGTACAATGAGCAGTTCTTC.

Many counts were recorded for this clonotype. The gene calls are TRBV7-8 and TRBJ2-5, with 10 bases aligning to TRBD1. The length of the CDR3 is 15 residues. The junction had 8 bases not matched to a gene; V was cut back by 5 bases and J by 5 bases. CDR1 is SGHVS and CDR2 is FQNEAQ in the germline V gene. Here the CDR3 DNA reads TGTGCCAGCAGCCCCTGGGGGACAGGGGATGAGACCCAGTACTTC. It codes for CASSPWGTGDETQYF.

The sample holds a few counts of this clonotype. This chain joins TRBV7-2 and TRBJ2-1; D is ambiguous. Per the germline V gene, CDR1 is SGHTA and CDR2 is FQGNSA. V was shortened by 2 bases and J by 7 bases, with 18 bases between the two germline ends. The CDR3 totals 16 residues. CDR3 sequence (DNA): TGTGCCAGCAGCTTAAGCGCCGCCCCAAGTCGGAATGAGCAGTTCTTC. Protein: CASSLSAAPSRNEQFF.

J is TRBJ2-6 and V is TRBV7-9, with D tentatively TRBD1 (6 bases). Germline V gene sequence: CDR1 SEHNR, CDR2 FQNEAQ (reference sequence). The CDR3 length is 14 residues. V lost 3 bases and J 4 bases, leaving 7 bases between the germline ends. The CDR3 nucleotides are TGTGCCAGCAGCTTTGGGACAGGGGCCAACGTCCTGACTTTC. This encodes CASSFGTGANVLTF.

This sequence joins TRBV30 and TRBJ1-4; tentatively, D is TRBD1 (5 bases). This CDR3 contains 16 residues. Germline assignment: CDR1 GTSNPN and CDR2 SVGIG (reference sequence). The V gene lost 2 bases and the J gene lost 3 bases, with 16 bases spanning the gap. CDR3 residues: CAWSLGQGGSNEKLFF. The CDR3 coding sequence is TGTGCCTGGAGTTTGGGGCAGGGCGGATCTAATGAAAAACTGTTTTTT.

Points on this clonotype: This may arise from a read error, as a much more abundant clone is one base away. V usage is TRBV20-1 and J usage is TRBJ2-7, with D hard to call. The CDR3 spans 14 residues. Germline loops: CDR1 DFQATT, CDR2 SNEGSKA (reference sequence). Trimming left V 5 bases short and J 5 bases short, with 19 bases between. CDR3 bases: TGCAGTGCTTCCGACGGGCCCGTGGGCGACGAGCAGTACTTC. As protein: CSASDGPVGDEQYF.

The sample holds many counts of this clonotype. This chain uses TRBV5-1 with TRBJ1-4; TRBD1 aligns across 7 bases. V lost 4 bases, J lost 0 bases, and 12 bases stayed unmatched. The CDR3 covers 18 residues. Germline CDR1 and CDR2: SGHRS and YFSETQ. The CDR3 protein is CASSLDRRKLATNEKLFF. CDR3 DNA sequence: TGCGCCAGCAGCCTGGACAGGAGAAAGCTTGCAACTAATGAAAAACTGTTTTTT.

This sequence joins TRBV9 and TRBJ2-7, with D unclear. V was pared by 0 bases and J by 0 bases, with 10 bases between. The CDR3 spans 15 residues. Germline values: CDR1 SGDLS, CDR2 YYNGEE. In nucleotides, the CDR3 is TGTGCCAGCAGCGTAGGATTTTCGAGCTCCTACGAGCAGTACTTC. Its translation is CASSVGFSSSYEQYF.

This clonotype was found a few times. The CDR3 DNA follows: TGTGCCAGCAGTTTAGTTGTGGTGCAGCCCCAGCATTTT. This codes for CASSLVVVQPQHF. V usage is TRBV12-3 or TRBV12-4 and J usage is TRBJ1-5; D gene ambiguous. CDR3 size: 13 residues. V was trimmed by 1 base and J by 7 bases, leaving 8 bases between them.

The table lists this clonotype with many counts. V is TRBV3-1 and J is TRBJ1-6, with a weak D call TRBD1 (5 bases). V was pared by 1 base and J by 3 bases, with 7 bases between. CDR1 LGHDT and CDR2 YNNKEL come from the germline V gene (reference sequence). The CDR3 loop spans 15 amino acids. The CDR3 region has the DNA TGTGCCAGCAGCCAAGCAGGGAACTATAATTCACCCCTCCACTTT. Translated, it gives CASSQAGNYNSPLHF.

This clonotype has a single count. The chain has TRBV20-1 and TRBJ2-5; a weak D match, TRBD1 (6 bases). Per the germline V gene, CDR1 is DFQATT and CDR2 is SNEGSKA (reference sequence). Trimming pared 0 bases from V and 0 bases from J, leaving 23 bases between. The CDR3 runs to 19 residues. Written as DNA, the CDR3 is TGCAGTGCTAGAGATCGGGACATAAGCCTTGTACGGTACCAAGAGACCCAGTACTTC. It specifies CSARDRDISLVRYQETQYF.

This clonotype was seen only a few times. J is TRBJ2-5 and V is TRBV24-1; a weak D match, TRBD2 (5 bases). Germline loops: CDR1 KGHDR, CDR2 SFDVKD. This CDR3 comprises 15 residues. V was shortened by 4 bases and J by 2 bases, with 13 bases between the two germline ends. The CDR3: CATSELDGEQETQYF. The CDR3 DNA is TGTGCCACCAGTGAATTGGACGGGGAACAAGAGACCCAGTACTTC.

The chain is built from TRBV5-3 and TRBJ2-7; no clear D gene. TRBV5-3 is identified as an open reading frame with a role that is uncertain. The CDR3 length is 13 residues. Trimming removed 8 bases from V and 3 bases from J, with 15 bases in between. The CDR3 sequence: CASSLTIFYEQYF. CDR3 DNA sequence: TGTGCCAGCAGCCTCACAATATTCTACGAGCAGTACTTC.

This clonotype has at least ten counts. This chain connects TRBV5-1 to TRBJ1-1; 7 bases are a match to TRBD1. Germline loops: CDR1 SGHRS, CDR2 YFSETQ. V shed 0 bases and J 5 bases; nucleotides not matched to a gene: 4. The CDR3 covers 14 residues. This chain's CDR3 is CASSLGQGETEAFF. In DNA form, the CDR3 reads TGCGCCAGCAGCTTGGGGCAGGGGGAGACTGAAGCTTTCTTT.

V gene TRBV3-1 combines with J gene TRBJ1-1; tentatively, D is TRBD1 (5 bases). The germline V gene has CDR1 LGHDT and CDR2 YNNKEL (reference sequence). Trimming removed 7 bases from V and 4 bases from J, with 22 bases in between. This CDR3 region has 16 residues. This CDR3 is CASNENDWTSPTEAFF. The CDR3 DNA sequence: TGTGCCAGCAACGAAAACGACTGGACATCCCCCACTGAAGCTTTCTTT.

This clonotype was picked up many times. The rearrangement links TRBV5-1 to TRBJ2-5; no firm D call. The CDR3 loop spans 13 amino acids. Germline V CDR1 and CDR2: SGHRS, YFSETQ. The germline V and J ends were trimmed by 3 bases and 5 bases, with 11 bases remaining between them. The CDR3 reads CASSSVDPETQYF. The CDR3 DNA sequence: TGCGCCAGCAGCTCGGTGGATCCGGAGACCCAGTACTTC.

The rearrangement joins TRBV7-2 to TRBJ2-7; no clear D. Germline loops: CDR1 SGHTA, CDR2 FQGNSA. V dropped 1 base and J dropped 3 bases, with 10 bases sitting between them. CDR3 length: 14 residues. The CDR3 DNA reads TGTGCCAGCAGCTTAGTGTTTCCGGGCTACGAGCAGTACTTC. Amino acid sequence: CASSLVFPGYEQYF. Using reference TRBV7-2 and TRBJ2-7 for the parts outside the CDR3, the full variable domain is GAGVSQSPSNKVTEKGKDVELRCDPISGHTALYWYRQSLGQGLEFLIYFQGNSAPDKSGLPSDRFSAERTGGSVSTLTIQRTQQEDSAVYLCASSLVFPGYEQYFGPGTRLTVT.

A note on this clonotype: The conserved phenylalanine or tryptophan normally closing the CDR3 is absent here, so this likely arose from a read error. The J gene is TRBJ2-7, the V gene TRBV7-2, with TRBD1 matching over 8 bases. J was trimmed by 1 base and V by 5 bases; bases with no gene match: 7. The CDR3 is 15 amino acids. CDR1 is SGHTA, CDR2 FQGNSA, per germline. DNA of the CDR3: TGTGCCAGCAGCATTACAGGGGGAAGATCCTACGAGCAGTACTCC. Protein: CASSITGGRSYEQYS.

The chain links TRBV28 to TRBJ2-7, with a weak D call TRBD1 (6 bases). V lost 6 bases and J 2 bases, leaving 17 bases between the germline ends. The CDR3 length is 15 residues. Germline-derived CDR1 and CDR2 are MDHEN and SYDVKM. The CDR3 DNA reads as TGTGCCAGCAGCACAAGAGGCAGGGGAGCCTACGAGCAGTACTTC. It translates to CASSTRGRGAYEQYF.

The chain employs TRBV19 and TRBJ2-2; D possibly corresponds to TRBD2 (6 bases). Looked up from germline, CDR1 is LNHDA and CDR2 is SQIVND (reference sequence). This CDR3 is built from 14 residues. V lost 8 bases and J lost 4, with 14 bases in between. Here the CDR3 reads CASFVGGGTGELFF. CDR3 bases: TGTGCCAGTTTTGTGGGGGGAGGCACCGGGGAGCTGTTTTTT.

This sequence joins TRBV20-1 and TRBJ2-1; D not resolved. The V end lost 0 bases, the J end lost 7 bases, and 10 bases lay between the germline ends. Germline CDR1 is DFQATT and CDR2 is SNEGSKA (reference sequence). The CDR3 loop spans 13 amino acids. Here the CDR3 DNA reads TGCAGTGCTAGAGAGTCCGGCAAAAATGAGCAGTTCTTC. This codes for CSARESGKNEQFF.